Below are 15 T cell receptor beta chains sequenced from a single sample in a study of blood T cell repertoires in COVID-19. Sequenced by immunoSEQ multiplex PCR; TCRdb stores in-frame clones only, minus some. The sample lists a few hundred thousand clones; around 88% were seen once. The sample was peripheral blood. These receptor sequences come from a woman in her 30s who had recovered from COVID-19.

J is TRBJ2-7 and V is TRBV5-8, with D maybe TRBD1 (6 bases). The CDR3 is made up of 15 amino acids. The germline gives CDR1 SGHTS, CDR2 YDEGEE. V was shortened by 0 bases and J by 3 bases, with 13 bases between the two germline ends. CDR3 in amino acids: CASSLGTGLDYEQYF. The DNA of the CDR3 is TGTGCCAGCAGCTTGGGAACAGGGCTGGACTACGAGCAGTACTTC.

This rearrangement joins TRBV7-6 to TRBJ2-7, with 10 nucleotides matching TRBD1. V shed 5 bases and J 5 bases; nucleotides not matched to a gene: 6. The CDR3 covers 14 residues. Per the germline V gene, CDR1 is SGHVS and CDR2 is FNYEAQ. Written as DNA, the CDR3 is TGTGCCAGCAGCCCCGACAGGGGGCTGAACGAGCAGTACTTC. Amino acid sequence: CASSPDRGLNEQYF. The full variable domain, completed using reference TRBV7-6 and TRBJ2-7, is GAGVSQSPRYKVTKRGQDVALRCDPISGHVSLYWYRQALGQGPEFLTYFNYEAQQDKSGLPNDRFSAERPEGSISTLTIQRTEQRDSAMYRCASSPDRGLNEQYFGPGTRLTVT.

Concerning this clone: The sample has other DNA sequences that encode this CDR3 too. V gene TRBV4-2 combines with J gene TRBJ2-3; unclear D gene. The CDR3 length is 12 residues. Germline CDR1 reads LGHNA; CDR2 reads YNFKEQ. V shed 1 base and J shed 5 bases, with 4 bases lying between them. CDR3 nucleotides: TGTGCCAGCAGCCAAGTCAAAGATACGCAGTATTTT. Translating gives CASSQVKDTQYF.

V usage is TRBV6-5 and J usage is TRBJ2-7; 9 bases align to TRBD1. The germline V gene has CDR1 MNHEY and CDR2 SVGAGI. With V trimmed by 9 bases and J by 4 bases, 4 bases remained unmatched. CDR3 length: 12 residues. The CDR3 bases are TGTGCCAGTGGACAGGGGAGATACGAGCAGTACTTC. It translates to CASGQGRYEQYF.

Only a few counts were recorded for this clone. The chain couples TRBV4-2 to TRBJ1-2; D unclear. Germline CDR1 and CDR2: LGHNA and YNFKEQ. Trimming left V 0 bases short and J 4 bases short, with 12 bases between. The CDR3 is made up of 15 amino acids. The CDR3 region is CASSQDLREVYGYTF. The CDR3 DNA sequence: TGTGCCAGCAGCCAAGATCTACGGGAAGTCTATGGCTACACCTTC.

The rearrangement uses TRBV11-1 and TRBJ2-7; D may be TRBD2 (7 bases). Deletions cut 4 bases from V and 0 bases from J, with 10 bases between. Germline-derived CDR1 and CDR2 are SGHAT and FQDESV (reference sequence). The CDR3 length is 14 residues. The CDR3 DNA follows: TGTGCCAGCAGCTGGGGGGGGCGCTCCTACGAGCAGTACTTC. Encoded protein: CASSWGGRSYEQYF.

V usage is TRBV29-1 and J usage is TRBJ2-2; 7 bases are shared with TRBD1. The CDR3 extends over 13 amino acids. Germline-derived CDR1 and CDR2 are SQVTM and ANQGSEA. The trim removed 7 bases at V and 1 base at J, leaving 3 bases unmatched. CDR3 nucleotide sequence: TGCAGCGCGGGACAGATGAACACCGGGGAGCTGTTTTTT. Translation gives CSAGQMNTGELFF.

Here the CDR3 reads CASSLQGLLGGTAGDGYTF. CDR3 coding DNA: TGTGCCAGCAGCTTACAAGGGCTTCTGGGGGGGACCGCAGGGGACGGCTACACCTTC. This chain links TRBV7-9 with TRBJ1-2, with D perhaps matching TRBD1 (6 bases). V dropped 2 bases and J dropped 8 bases, with 30 bases sitting between them. Germline V CDR1 and CDR2: SEHNR, FQNEAQ (reference sequence). The CDR3 runs 19 residues.

The chain uses TRBV5-1 and TRBJ2-1, with TRBD2 matching 8 bases. The ends lost 0 bases at V and 9 bases at J; junction bases unmatched: 11. CDR3 length equals 16 residues. Germline V gives CDR1 SGHRS, CDR2 YFSETQ. CDR3 loop: CASSLGGTSMVSEQFF. The CDR3 DNA sequence: TGCGCCAGCAGCTTGGGAGGGACTAGTATGGTTAGTGAGCAGTTCTTC.

The chain recombines TRBV4-2 with TRBJ2-3; perhaps TRBD1 as D (6 bases). V lost 1 base and J lost 2, with 13 bases in between. CDR1 LGHNA and CDR2 YNFKEQ come from the germline V gene. This CDR3 is 16 amino acids long. In DNA, the CDR3 is TGTGCCAGCAGCCAAGTATTGGCAGGGGACACAGATACGCAGTATTTT. It encodes CASSQVLAGDTDTQYF.

The chain joins TRBV7-3 to TRBJ2-2, with TRBD2 as a possible D gene (5 bases). This CDR3 has 14 amino acids. V shed 0 bases and J shed 6 bases, with 8 bases lying between them. Germline CDR1 and CDR2: SGHTA and FQGTGA. The CDR3 reads CASSLTGGSGELFF. The CDR3 coding sequence is TGTGCCAGCAGCTTAACGGGCGGGTCCGGGGAGCTGTTTTTT. The variable domain in full, with the rest retrieved from reference TRBV7-3 and TRBJ2-2, is GAGVSQTPSNKVTEKGKYVELRCDPISGHTALYWYRQSLGQGPEFLIYFQGTGAADDSGLPNDRFFAVRPEGSVSTLKIQRTERGDSAVYLCASSLTGGSGELFFGEGSRLTVL.

The chain recombines TRBV28 with TRBJ2-2; 9 bases are shared with TRBD2. V dropped 8 bases and J dropped 3; count of bases not matched to a gene: 7. There are 15 residues in the CDR3. CDR1 MDHEN and CDR2 SYDVKM come from the germline V gene. The CDR3 bases are TGTGCCAGCGGCGGGATAGCGGGAGACACCGGGGAGCTGTTTTTT. Its protein product is CASGGIAGDTGELFF.

V and J are TRBV7-6 and TRBJ2-7; D is perhaps TRBD2 (5 bases). The CDR3 extends over 15 amino acids. The germline CDR1 and CDR2 sequences are SGHVS and FNYEAQ. V gave up 1 base and J gave up 1 base, with 11 bases separating them. In DNA, the CDR3 is TGTGCCAGCAGCTTAGAGGCGGGTGTTTCCTACGAGCAGTACTTC. Its translation is CASSLEAGVSYEQYF.

This clone was detected only a few times. The chain carries TRBV5-1 and TRBJ2-5; 10 bases match TRBD1. V shed 4 bases, J shed 7 bases, and the junction held 7 bases outside the gene matches. Germline lookup yields CDR1 SGHRS and CDR2 YFSETQ. This CDR3 region has 14 residues. The CDR3 nucleotides are TGCGCCAGCAGCACCGGGACAGGGGAATTGACCCAGTACTTC. This encodes CASSTGTGELTQYF.

The gene calls are TRBV5-5 and TRBJ2-3; no clear D gene. Trimming pared 3 bases from V and 2 bases from J, leaving 10 bases between. The CDR3 spans 14 residues. The V gene's germline CDR1 is SGHKS and CDR2 YYEKEE (reference sequence). Here the CDR3 reads CASSSLFSTDTQYF. CDR3 in DNA: TGTGCCAGCAGCTCCCTATTTTCCACAGATACGCAGTATTTT.